The 31 T cell receptor beta chains given below trace back to one sample, sequenced in a study of T cell responses to AZD1222 COVID-19 vaccine. Using immunoSEQ multiplex PCR, the repertoire was profiled, and TCRdb retains in-frame clones only, with some absent. The table shows 200,000 to 300,000 clones, with 90% to 95% occurring only once. Here the sequenced sample was peripheral blood, taken on day 0 of AZD1222 vaccination. The receptors come from an adult in good health.

The chain has TRBV7-3 and TRBJ2-5; D possibly corresponds to TRBD2 (6 bases). This CDR3 has 14 amino acids. Germline V gene lookup returns CDR1 SGHTA and CDR2 FQGTGA. Trimming cost V 5 bases and J 5 bases, with 15 bases left between them. The CDR3 region is CASSPMAGTETQYF. The CDR3 coding sequence is TGTGCCAGCAGCCCCATGGCGGGGACCGAGACCCAGTACTTC. The full variable domain, in which reference TRBV7-3 and TRBJ2-5 provide the parts outside the CDR3, is GAGVSQTPSNKVTEKGKYVELRCDPISGHTALYWYRQSLGQGPEFLIYFQGTGAADDSGLPNDRFFAVRPEGSVSTLKIQRTERGDSAVYLCASSPMAGTETQYFGPGTRLLVL.

V is TRBV10-3 and J is TRBJ1-5; D gene ambiguous. Germline values: CDR1 ENHRY, CDR2 SYGVKD. The V end lost 0 bases, the J end lost 7 bases, and 7 bases lay between the germline ends. The CDR3 totals 13 residues. As DNA, the CDR3 is TGTGCCATCAGTGAGTCCTTCGGGCAGCCCCAGCATTTT. It translates to CAISESFGQPQHF.

The genes are TRBV10-3 and TRBJ2-7; 10 positions match TRBD1. V was pared by 6 bases and J by 5 bases, with 7 bases of the junction left unmatched. This CDR3 has 14 residues. The germline gives CDR1 ENHRY, CDR2 SYGVKD. The CDR3 DNA is TGTGCCATCAGCGCCCGGGACAGGGGCCACGAGCAGTACTTC. Translated: CAISARDRGHEQYF.

This chain joins TRBV28 and TRBJ2-2, with D tentatively TRBD2 (7 bases). The germline V gene encodes CDR1 MDHEN and CDR2 SYDVKM. Between the trimmed V and J ends, which lost 5 bases and 0 bases, there was a span of 10 bases. The CDR3 runs to 15 residues. CDR3 region: CASSGGAPNTGELFF. The CDR3 DNA reads TGTGCCAGCAGTGGGGGGGCCCCGAACACCGGGGAGCTGTTTTTT.

A single count supports this clone. CDR3 in DNA: TGCGCCAGCAGCTTTACTAGCGGGGGGCAAGAGACCCAGTACTTC. It codes for CASSFTSGGQETQYF. The gene calls are TRBV10-1 and TRBJ2-5; 12 bases map to TRBD2. Germline CDR1 is WNHNN and CDR2 is SYGVQD (reference sequence). The CDR3 extends over 15 amino acids. The V and J ends lost 6 bases and 2 bases, in that order; junction bases with no gene match: 4.

CDR3 protein: CASSTPGDSNQPQHF. The DNA for the CDR3 is TGTGCCAGTAGTACCCCGGGAGATAGCAATCAGCCCCAGCATTTT. The V gene is TRBV19, the J gene TRBJ1-5; no definite D call. CDR3 length: 15 residues. Deletions cut 4 bases from V and 0 bases from J, with 10 bases between. Germline V gene sequence: CDR1 LNHDA, CDR2 SQIVND (reference sequence). Based on the CDR3 plus reference TRBV19 and TRBJ1-5, the full variable domain is DGGITQSPKYLFRKEGQNVTLSCEQNLNHDAMYWYRQDPGQGLRLIYYSQIVNDFQKGDIAEGYSVSREKKESFPLTVTSAQKNPTAFYLCASSTPGDSNQPQHFGDGTRLSIL.

This chain uses TRBV21-1 with TRBJ2-3; the table's D gene call, TRBD1, was not cross checked with the DNA. TRBV21-1 is a recognized pseudogene. The CDR3 is 18 residues long. The CDR3 coding sequence is TGTGCCAGCAGCATAAAATTGCCCCCCGGGACATTCACAGATACGCAGTATTTT. It encodes CASSIKLPPGTFTDTQYF.

The chain joins TRBV7-9 to TRBJ1-6, with D hard to call. Germline values: CDR1 SEHNR, CDR2 FQNEAQ (reference sequence). The V end was cut by 3 bases, the J end by 2 bases, with 14 bases between. CDR3 length: 17 residues. CDR3 in amino acids: CASSFGGLYAYNSPLHF. For the CDR3, the DNA is TGTGCCAGCAGCTTTGGCGGACTTTACGCCTATAATTCACCCCTCCACTTT.

This clone was picked up a small number of times. V and J are TRBV27 and TRBJ2-1; D not resolved. V lost 2 bases, J lost 7 bases, and 6 bases lay in between. The V gene's germline CDR1 is MNHEY and CDR2 SMNVEV (reference sequence). CDR3 length: 12 residues. The CDR3: CASSLVGNEQFF. The CDR3 coding sequence is TGTGCCAGCAGTTTAGTAGGGAATGAGCAGTTCTTC.

This chain joins TRBV11-3 and TRBJ2-1; D assignment may be TRBD1 or TRBD2 (5 bases each). This CDR3 has 15 amino acids. In germline, CDR1 is SGHNT, CDR2 YENEEA. Trimming shortened V by 1 base and J by 7 bases, and 14 bases separated the two germline ends. CDR3: CASSLGGAPGNEQFF. The CDR3, as DNA: TGTGCCAGCAGCTTAGGGGGCGCCCCGGGGAATGAGCAGTTCTTC.

This chain links TRBV18 with TRBJ1-1; D gene ambiguous. The CDR3 runs 16 residues. V lost 4 bases to trimming and J lost 4 bases, with 19 bases between them. CDR1 is KGHSH and CDR2 is LQKENI in the germline V gene. Written as DNA, the CDR3 is TGTGCCAGCTCACAAAACAGACTGTCCGCCGGCACTGAAGCTTTCTTT. Its protein product is CASSQNRLSAGTEAFF. Full variable domain (outside the CDR3, taken from reference TRBV18 and TRBJ1-1): NAGVMQNPRHLVRRRGQEARLRCSPMKGHSHVYWYRQLPEEGLKFMVYLQKENIIDESGMPKERFSAEFPKEGPSILRIQQVVRGDSAAYFCASSQNRLSAGTEAFFGQGTRLTVV.

The V gene is TRBV3-1 (or the pseudogene TRBV3-2), the J gene TRBJ2-2, with 9 bases aligning to TRBD1. V lost 6 bases, J lost 3 bases, and 5 bases stayed unmatched. The germline gives CDR1 LGHDT, CDR2 YNNKEL (reference sequence). The CDR3 consists of 15 residues. The CDR3 region is CASRGTGRDTGELFF. As DNA, the CDR3 is TGTGCCAGCAGGGGGACAGGGAGGGACACCGGGGAGCTGTTTTTT.

This sequence joins TRBV10-3 and TRBJ1-3; possible D gene TRBD1, 6 bases. This CDR3 is 16 amino acids long. Germline V gene lookup returns CDR1 ENHRY and CDR2 SYGVKD. V lost 0 bases to trimming and J lost 2 bases, with 11 bases between them. CDR3 protein: CAISESNSGAGNTIYF. CDR3 bases: TGTGCCATCAGTGAGTCCAATTCAGGGGCTGGAAACACCATATATTTT.

The chain joins TRBV3-1 (or the pseudogene TRBV3-2) to TRBJ1-4; D remains ambiguous. Between the trimmed V and J ends, which lost 5 bases and 7 bases, there was a span of 11 bases. CDR3 length: 13 amino acids. Germline V CDR1 and CDR2: LGHDT, YNNKEL (reference sequence). CDR3 nucleotide sequence: TGTGCCAGCAGCGCCCGTTTGGGTGAAAAACTGTTTTTT. Protein product: CASSARLGEKLFF.

The J gene is TRBJ2-2, the V gene TRBV29-1; D possibly corresponds to TRBD1 (6 bases). Germline V gives CDR1 SQVTM, CDR2 ANQGSEA. The V gene lost 5 bases and the J gene lost 5 bases, with 24 bases spanning the gap. The CDR3 is 17 amino acids. DNA for the CDR3: TGCAGCGTTAATATAGAGGGAAAGGGGGTATCGACCGGGGAGCTGTTTTTT. It encodes CSVNIEGKGVSTGELFF.

The chain carries TRBV6-6 and TRBJ2-2, with D perhaps TRBD2 (5 bases). V lost 5 bases, J lost 4 bases, and 23 bases lay in between. The CDR3 loop spans 18 amino acids. The germline gives CDR1 MNHNY, CDR2 SVGAGI (reference sequence). CDR3 in DNA: TGTGCCAGCAGTCCACTCTGGACTGGGCCTGCGGGCACCGGGGAGCTGTTTTTT. Translating it yields CASSPLWTGPAGTGELFF.

The chain has TRBV29-1 and TRBJ2-1, with 7 positions matching TRBD2. This CDR3 is built from 13 residues. Germline assignment: CDR1 SQVTM and CDR2 ANQGSEA. V was pared by 4 bases and J by 6 bases, with 6 bases of the junction left unmatched. The CDR3 reads CSVGGTILNEQFF. CDR3 sequence (DNA): TGCAGCGTTGGCGGGACTATACTCAATGAGCAGTTCTTC.

The CDR3 is CASSFDQGSYEQYF. The DNA of the CDR3 is TGCGCCAGCAGCTTCGATCAGGGTTCCTACGAGCAGTACTTC. This rearrangement joins TRBV5-1 to TRBJ2-7, with D possibly matching TRBD1 (5 bases). V gave up 2 bases and J gave up 1 base, with 10 bases separating them. Germline V gene data show CDR1 as SGHRS and CDR2 as YFSETQ. This CDR3 has 14 amino acids.

This clone was picked up one time. The V call is TRBV6-5, the J call TRBJ2-5; no definite D call. V was trimmed by 6 bases and J by 3 bases, leaving 17 bases between them. CDR3 length: 15 residues. Germline CDR1 and CDR2: MNHEY and SVGAGI. The CDR3 loop is CASSSTSRRKETQYF. The DNA for the CDR3 is TGTGCCAGCAGCAGCACGTCGCGCAGGAAAGAGACCCAGTACTTC.

The chain carries TRBV2 and TRBJ1-5; D might be TRBD1 (6 bases). V gave up 0 bases and J gave up 2 bases, with 14 bases separating them. The CDR3 spans 17 residues. CDR1 and CDR2 (germline): SNHLY, FYNNEI. This CDR3 reads CASSEALGGWGNQPQHF. The CDR3 nucleotides are TGTGCCAGCAGTGAAGCGCTTGGGGGCTGGGGCAATCAGCCCCAGCATTTT.

Remarks on this clone: Other DNA sequences in the sample encode the same CDR3. The V and J genes are TRBV3-1 (or the pseudogene TRBV3-2) and TRBJ1-1; D gene ambiguous. V lost 4 bases and J 1 base, leaving 7 bases between the germline ends. Germline loops: CDR1 LGHDT, CDR2 YNNKEL (reference sequence). The length of the CDR3 is 13 residues. CDR3 residues: CASSRQANTEAFF. As DNA, the CDR3 is TGTGCCAGCAGCCGGCAGGCGAACACTGAAGCTTTCTTT.

The chain carries TRBV3-1 (or the pseudogene TRBV3-2) and TRBJ1-2; 9 bases agree with TRBD1. The CDR3 runs to 13 residues. Germline values: CDR1 LGHDT, CDR2 YNNKEL (reference sequence). J gave up 4 bases and V 5 bases, and 2 bases lay outside the gene matches. This CDR3 is CASSGTGTYGYTF. The CDR3 bases are TGTGCCAGCAGCGGGACAGGGACCTATGGCTACACCTTC.

The rearrangement links TRBV3-1 (or the pseudogene TRBV3-2) to TRBJ2-7; TRBD2 matches 7 bases. This CDR3 has 14 amino acids. Germline values: CDR1 LGHDT, CDR2 YNNKEL (reference sequence). V dropped 4 bases and J dropped 3; count of bases not matched to a gene: 6. The CDR3 region is CASSLGAGVYEQYF. The CDR3 bases are TGTGCCAGCAGCCTCGGGGCGGGAGTCTACGAGCAGTACTTC.

The V call is TRBV2, the J call TRBJ2-7; the D is unclear. CDR1 is SNHLY and CDR2 is FYNNEI in the germline V gene. The CDR3 sequence is 11 residues long. V lost 1 base, J lost 7 bases, and 5 bases lay in between. The CDR3, as DNA: TGTGCCAGCAGTGAAGAAGTAGAGCAGTACTTC. Translation gives CASSEEVEQYF.

The V call is TRBV5-8, the J call TRBJ1-2; 9 nucleotides match TRBD1. The CDR3 runs to 13 residues. V shed 7 bases, J shed 2 bases, and the junction held 3 bases outside the gene matches. The germline V gene encodes CDR1 SGHTS and CDR2 YDEGEE. CDR3 in amino acids: CASGTGGNYGYTF. CDR3 in DNA: TGTGCCAGCGGAACAGGGGGCAACTATGGCTACACCTTC.

The genes are TRBV10-3 and TRBJ2-1, with 10 nucleotides matching TRBD2. J lost 4 bases, V lost 0 bases, and 9 bases had no gene match. Per the germline V gene, CDR1 is ENHRY and CDR2 is SYGVKD. The length of the CDR3 is 18 residues. CDR3 protein: CAISESKSRTSGYNEQFF. In DNA form, the CDR3 reads TGTGCCATCAGTGAGTCGAAATCCAGGACTAGCGGTTACAATGAGCAGTTCTTC.

This chain connects TRBV19 to TRBJ2-4; TRBD1 matches 10 bases. The CDR3 covers 14 residues. The germline CDR1 and CDR2 sequences are LNHDA and SQIVND (reference sequence). Losses at the gene ends were 4 bases for V and 9 bases for J; bases not matched to a gene: 6. In nucleotides, the CDR3 is TGTGCCAGTAGTACTCCGGGACAGGGGACCATTCAGTACTTC. Its protein is CASSTPGQGTIQYF.

This chain connects TRBV23-1 to TRBJ1-2; D is undetermined. TRBV23-1 is recorded as an ORF, its role being uncertain. V lost 4 bases and J lost 4, with 13 bases in between. The CDR3 runs 14 residues. As DNA, the CDR3 is TGCGCCAGCAGTCCCCCAGGATCCCCCTATGGCTACACCTTC. This translates into CASSPPGSPYGYTF.

The J gene is TRBJ2-3, the V gene TRBV5-1; the D gene is possibly TRBD2 (5 bases). Germline CDR1 and CDR2: SGHRS and YFSETQ. This CDR3 is 15 amino acids long. The V end was cut by 0 bases, the J end by 1 base, with 9 bases between. CDR3 DNA: TGCGCCAGCAGCTTGGGCGGGTCACGCACAGATACGCAGTATTTT. Translation gives CASSLGGSRTDTQYF. Drawing the rest from reference TRBV5-1 and TRBJ2-3, the complete variable domain is KAGVTQTPRYLIKTRGQQVTLSCSPISGHRSVSWYQQTPGQGLQFLFEYFSETQRNKGNFPGRFSGRQFSNSRSEMNVSTLELGDSALYLCASSLGGSRTDTQYFGPGTRLTVL.

The rearrangement uses TRBV13 and TRBJ2-3; maybe TRBD2 (5 bases). Germline CDR1 PRHDT, CDR2 FYEKMQ (reference sequence). The CDR3 length is 17 residues. The V and J ends lost 0 bases and 2 bases respectively, with 15 bases between them. The CDR3 DNA sequence: TGTGCCAGCAGCTTAGGCCAGCGGAAACTGATCACAGATACGCAGTATTTT. Translating gives CASSLGQRKLITDTQYF.

J is TRBJ2-1 and V is TRBV9, with D perhaps matching TRBD2 (6 bases). CDR3 length: 13 residues. Germline values: CDR1 SGDLS, CDR2 YYNGEE. V lost 0 bases and J lost 10, with 11 bases in between. The CDR3 nucleotides are TGTGCCAGCAGCGTAGACGGGGGAGACGAGCAGTTCTTC. Encoded protein: CASSVDGGDEQFF.